The 13 T cell receptor beta chains below come from one sample, sequenced in a study of long-term antiretroviral therapy in people with HIV. Run at survey level, the immunoSEQ assay was version v3.0. Libraries were prepared by immunoSEQ multiplex PCR; TCRdb keeps only in-frame clonotypes and omits some of them. The sample lists about 7,800 clones; over 70% were seen once. The material was unsorted PBMCs, obtained 2.6 years before starting antiretroviral therapy. Every receptor here comes from a man aged 40-49 years with HIV.

V gene TRBV29-1 combines with J gene TRBJ1-1, with D unclear. The CDR3 spans 13 residues. The germline V gene encodes CDR1 SQVTM and CDR2 ANQGSEA. V was trimmed by 6 bases and J by 5 bases, leaving 16 bases between them. CDR3 in amino acids: CSVRTPLSTEAFF. DNA for the CDR3: TGCAGCGTCAGGACCCCTTTGAGTACTGAAGCTTTCTTT. The variable domain in full, completed from reference TRBV29-1 and TRBJ1-1, reads SAVISQKPSRDICQRGTSLTIQCQVDSQVTMMFWYRQQPGQSLTLIATANQGSEATYESGFVIDKFPISRPNLTFSTLTVSNMSPEDSSIYLCSVRTPLSTEAFFGQGTRLTVV.

The V call is TRBV5-6, the J call TRBJ1-6, with 8 positions matching TRBD1. Germline CDR1 and CDR2: SGHDT and YYEEEE. The CDR3 extends over 14 amino acids. V gave up 3 bases and J gave up 8 bases; unmatched junction bases: 4. This CDR3 reads CASSYGQGDSPLHF. As DNA, the CDR3 is TGTGCCAGCAGCTACGGACAGGGCGATTCACCCCTCCACTTT.

This rearrangement joins TRBV27 to TRBJ1-1, with a weak D call TRBD1 (6 bases). Trimming cost V 5 bases and J 5 bases, with 15 bases left between them. The CDR3 totals 14 residues. From germline, CDR1 is MNHEY and CDR2 SMNVEV (reference sequence). For the CDR3, the DNA is TGTGCCAGCAGTCCGGGGACAAAGGTAACTGAAGCTTTCTTT. Translating gives CASSPGTKVTEAFF.

This clone is classed as large. J is TRBJ1-1 and V is TRBV7-8; tentative D call: TRBD1 (5 bases). Germline-derived CDR1 and CDR2 are SGHVS and FQNEAQ. The V and J ends lost 2 bases and 2 bases respectively, with 12 bases between them. The CDR3 is 15 amino acids. The CDR3 DNA is TGTGCCAGCAGCTTAAACACAGGTGTTAACACTGAAGCTTTCTTT. Encoded protein: CASSLNTGVNTEAFF.

The chain recombines TRBV19 with TRBJ2-7, with D uncertain. The CDR3 loop spans 12 amino acids. Between the trimmed V and J ends, which lost 3 bases and 2 bases, there was a span of 5 bases. The V gene's germline CDR1 is LNHDA and CDR2 SQIVND (reference sequence). In DNA, the CDR3 is TGTGCCAGTAGTATGACACCCTACGAGCAGTACTTC. This codes for CASSMTPYEQYF. Drawing the rest from reference TRBV19 and TRBJ2-7, the complete variable domain is DGGITQSPKYLFRKEGQNVTLSCEQNLNHDAMYWYRQDPGQGLRLIYYSQIVNDFQKGDIAEGYSVSREKKESFPLTVTSAQKNPTAFYLCASSMTPYEQYFGPGTRLTVT.

The rearrangement links TRBV29-1 to TRBJ1-4, with D possibly being TRBD1 (5 bases). This CDR3 has 13 amino acids. Between the trimmed V and J ends, which lost 3 bases and 8 bases, there was a span of 13 bases. Germline V CDR1 and CDR2: SQVTM, ANQGSEA. The CDR3: CSVDLGEREKLFF. For the CDR3, the DNA is TGCAGCGTTGATTTGGGGGAAAGGGAAAAACTGTTTTTT.

This chain uses TRBV5-6 with TRBJ1-2; D might be TRBD1 (5 bases). Germline V gene data show CDR1 as SGHDT and CDR2 as YYEEEE. The CDR3 covers 14 residues. V was trimmed by 2 bases and J by 4 bases, leaving 12 bases between them. CDR3 in DNA: TGTGCCAGCAGCTTTGGACGAGACAGCTATGGCTACACCTTC. This translates into CASSFGRDSYGYTF.

The rearrangement links TRBV29-1 to TRBJ2-1; D gene ambiguous. This CDR3 has 16 amino acids. V lost 4 bases and J 0 bases, leaving 16 bases between the germline ends. Germline V gene sequence: CDR1 SQVTM, CDR2 ANQGSEA. CDR3 sequence (DNA): TGCAGCGTTGTATTGGGGTCCTTGAGCTCCTACAATGAGCAGTTCTTC. Translation: CSVVLGSLSSYNEQFF.

Comments on this clone: Other nucleotide sequences from this sample produce the same CDR3. V and J are TRBV18 and TRBJ2-7; D is uncertain. This CDR3 is 13 amino acids long. Germline CDR1 reads KGHSH; CDR2 reads LQKENI. V lost 3 bases to trimming and J lost 4 bases, with 10 bases between them. The DNA of the CDR3 is TGTGCCAGCTCACCGCCAACGGGTTACGAGCAGTACTTC. Protein: CASSPPTGYEQYF.

This clone was seen more than once but under ten times. The CDR3 nucleotides read TGTGCCAGCAGCTTGGTTCCGCACGGAACAAACACCGGGGAGCTGTTTTTT. This encodes CASSLVPHGTNTGELFF. The V gene is TRBV5-4, the J gene TRBJ2-2; D gene ambiguous. CDR1 and CDR2 from the germline V gene are SGHNT and YYREEE (reference sequence). This CDR3 contains 17 residues. V dropped 0 bases and J dropped 2 bases, with 14 bases sitting between them.

The chain employs TRBV28 and TRBJ2-7, with 8 bases identical to TRBD1. CDR3 length: 15 residues. The germline CDR1 and CDR2 sequences are MDHEN and SYDVKM. V was clipped by 0 bases and J by 5 bases; unmatched bases: 6. The CDR3 DNA reads as TGTGCCAGCAGTTTATGGGGGCAGGGGGCAGACGAGCAGTACTTC. Amino acids: CASSLWGQGADEQYF.

The rearrangement joins TRBV19 to TRBJ2-7, with D perhaps TRBD1 (6 bases). Per germline, CDR1 LNHDA and CDR2 SQIVND (reference sequence). The CDR3 is made up of 15 amino acids. Trimming left V 5 bases short and J 3 bases short, with 17 bases between. The CDR3 loop is CASSGAGAFLYEQYF. The CDR3 nucleotides read TGTGCCAGTAGTGGGGCAGGGGCTTTCCTCTACGAGCAGTACTTC.

The gene calls are TRBV10-2 and TRBJ2-7, with TRBD2 matching 10 bases. Looked up from germline, CDR1 is WSHSY and CDR2 is SAAADI. The trim removed 2 bases at V and 1 base at J, leaving 2 bases unmatched. The CDR3 has 15 amino acids. In DNA, the CDR3 is TGCGCCAGCAGTGAGGCTAGCGGGGGATCCTACGAGCAGTACTTC. It specifies CASSEASGGSYEQYF.